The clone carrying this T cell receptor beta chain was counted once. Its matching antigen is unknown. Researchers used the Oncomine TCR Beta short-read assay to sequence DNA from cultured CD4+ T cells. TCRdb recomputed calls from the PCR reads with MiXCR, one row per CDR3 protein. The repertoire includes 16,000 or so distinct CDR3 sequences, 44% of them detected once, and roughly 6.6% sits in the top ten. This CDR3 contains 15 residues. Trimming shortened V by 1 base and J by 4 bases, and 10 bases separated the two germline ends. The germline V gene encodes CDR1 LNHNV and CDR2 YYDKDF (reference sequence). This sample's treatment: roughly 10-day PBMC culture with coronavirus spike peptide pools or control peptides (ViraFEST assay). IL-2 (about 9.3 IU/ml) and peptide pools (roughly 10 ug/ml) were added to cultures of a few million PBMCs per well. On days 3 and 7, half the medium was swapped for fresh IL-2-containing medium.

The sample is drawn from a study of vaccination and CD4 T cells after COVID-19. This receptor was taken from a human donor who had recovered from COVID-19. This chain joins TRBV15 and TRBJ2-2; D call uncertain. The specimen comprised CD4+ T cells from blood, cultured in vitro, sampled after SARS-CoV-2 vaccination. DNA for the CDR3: TGTGCCACCAGCAGAGGGGGTTCGGCCACCGGGGAGCTGTTTTTT. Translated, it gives CATSRGGSATGELFF.